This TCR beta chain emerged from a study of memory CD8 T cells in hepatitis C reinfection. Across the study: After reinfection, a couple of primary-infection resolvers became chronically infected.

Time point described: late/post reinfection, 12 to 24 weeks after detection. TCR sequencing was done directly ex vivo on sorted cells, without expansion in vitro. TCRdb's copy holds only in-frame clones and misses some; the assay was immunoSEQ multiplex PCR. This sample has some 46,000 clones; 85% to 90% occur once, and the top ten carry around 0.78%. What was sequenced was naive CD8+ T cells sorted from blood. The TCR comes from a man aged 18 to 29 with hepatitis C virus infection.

CDR3 nucleotide sequence: TGTGCCAGCTCCCCAATCGGGACAGGGGGTTTTGGCCAAGAGACCCAGTACTTC. It is translated as CASSPIGTGGFGQETQYF. The rearrangement joins TRBV18 to TRBJ2-5; TRBD1 agrees at 11 bases. V shed 6 bases, J shed 1 base, and the junction held 13 bases outside the gene matches. This CDR3 has 18 residues. Germline values: CDR1 KGHSH, CDR2 LQKENI.